The next 13 T cell receptor beta chains were all read from a single sample in a study of T-cell reconstitution after alpha-beta-depleted transplantation in children. Unique molecular identifiers were used in preparing the TCRbeta library. One entry per CDR3 protein results from TCRdb running MiXCR on the PCR reads. Here the sample spans a few hundred thousand distinct CDR3 sequences, around a tenth being singletons. The sequences come from PBMCs from the stem cell graft donor, collected from the stem cell graft. The receptor source for this set is a human donor who donated a stem cell graft to a child with acute lymphoblastic leukemia.

In its sample, this clonotype was seen many times. This chain links TRBV7-9 with TRBJ1-2; TRBD1 might be the D (6 bases). Germline loops: CDR1 SEHNR, CDR2 FQNEAQ (reference sequence). V shed 1 base and J shed 9 bases, with 12 bases lying between them. The CDR3 spans 13 residues. The CDR3 protein is CASSLVGGKSYTF. DNA of the CDR3: TGTGCCAGCAGCTTAGTAGGGGGGAAGAGCTACACCTTC.

The CDR3 DNA reads as TGCGCCAGCAGCCAACAGTACAGGGATGGCTACACCTTC. Protein: CASSQQYRDGYTF. V is TRBV4-1 and J is TRBJ1-2, with TRBD1 as a possible D gene (6 bases). V shed 2 bases and J shed 6 bases, with 10 bases lying between them. The CDR3 extends over 13 amino acids. Per germline, CDR1 MGHRA and CDR2 YSYEKL.

This clonotype was seen more than once but under ten times. The genes are TRBV27 and TRBJ2-7; D is unresolved. CDR3 size: 15 residues. V was shortened by 5 bases and J by 3 bases, with 17 bases between the two germline ends. Per the germline V gene, CDR1 is MNHEY and CDR2 is SMNVEV (reference sequence). The CDR3 spells CASSTKTLPIYEQYF. The CDR3 nucleotides are TGTGCCAGCAGTACCAAGACGCTCCCCATCTACGAGCAGTACTTC.

The J gene is TRBJ2-5, the V gene TRBV20-1, with a possible D match to TRBD2 (6 bases). Trimming stripped 6 bases from V and 2 bases from J, with 16 bases between. The CDR3 consists of 14 residues. The germline V gene has CDR1 DFQATT and CDR2 SNEGSKA (reference sequence). CDR3 in amino acids: CSAGWGSGQETQYF. The DNA for the CDR3 is TGCAGTGCGGGATGGGGTAGCGGACAAGAGACCCAGTACTTC.

This clonotype was counted only a few times. The chain employs TRBV20-1 and TRBJ2-7; 7 bases map to TRBD1. Germline lookup yields CDR1 DFQATT and CDR2 SNEGSKA (reference sequence). CDR3 length equals 14 residues. V lost 3 bases and J lost 0; bases outside the gene matches: 5. The CDR3 reads CSASQAGGSYEQYF. In nucleotides, the CDR3 is TGCAGTGCTAGCCAGGCAGGGGGCTCCTACGAGCAGTACTTC.

This clonotype has at least ten counts. The chain joins TRBV12-3 or TRBV12-4 to TRBJ2-1; 9 nucleotides line up with TRBD1. There are 12 residues in the CDR3. Trimming cost V 5 bases and J 14 bases; bases outside gene matches: 7. The CDR3 region is CASSRNRGLEFF. The CDR3 DNA reads as TGTGCCAGCAGTCGAAACAGGGGGCTGGAGTTCTTC.

V usage is TRBV20-1 and J usage is TRBJ2-7; 11 positions match TRBD2. The CDR3 consists of 16 residues. Germline values: CDR1 DFQATT, CDR2 SNEGSKA (reference sequence). Trimming at V came to 6 bases and at J to 1 base, leaving 11 bases not matched to a gene. CDR3 sequence: CSAISGRAYFSYEQYF. Written as DNA, the CDR3 is TGCAGTGCCATTAGCGGGAGGGCCTATTTTTCCTACGAGCAGTACTTC.

The genes are TRBV6-5 and TRBJ1-1; D unclear. The length of the CDR3 is 15 residues. Germline CDR1 reads MNHEY; CDR2 reads SVGAGI. V was clipped by 2 bases and J by 2 bases, with 12 bases between them. The CDR3 is CASSYVSGRNTEAFF. DNA for the CDR3: TGTGCCAGCAGTTACGTGTCAGGACGAAACACTGAAGCTTTCTTT.

This clonotype showed up many times. The V call is TRBV10-3, the J call TRBJ2-7, with no clear D. CDR3 length: 13 amino acids. V lost 4 bases to trimming and J lost 3 bases, with 10 bases between them. Germline CDR1 ENHRY, CDR2 SYGVKD. CDR3 DNA: TGTGCCATCAGTGGTAAGGGTTTCTACGAGCAGTACTTC. Translating gives CAISGKGFYEQYF.

The chain carries TRBV9 and TRBJ1-6; D unresolved. Germline V gives CDR1 SGDLS, CDR2 YYNGEE. The ends were cut back, 0 bases at V and 7 bases at J, with 5 bases in the middle. CDR3 length: 13 residues. CDR3 protein: CASSVAWNSPLHF. As DNA, the CDR3 is TGTGCCAGCAGCGTAGCTTGGAATTCACCCCTCCACTTT.

The CDR3 protein is CASAAGEAYEQYF. In nucleotides, the CDR3 is TGTGCCAGCGCTGCGGGAGAAGCATACGAGCAGTACTTC. V is TRBV27 and J is TRBJ2-7; 7 bases line up with TRBD2. V was clipped by 8 bases and J by 4 bases; unmatched bases: 8. CDR1 and CDR2 from the germline V gene are MNHEY and SMNVEV (reference sequence). CDR3 length: 13 residues.

This clonotype showed up just a few times. The V gene is TRBV27, the J gene TRBJ2-7, with 8 positions matching TRBD1. J was trimmed by 5 bases and V by 6 bases; bases with no gene match: 9. Looked up from germline, CDR1 is MNHEY and CDR2 is SMNVEV (reference sequence). The CDR3 consists of 14 residues. DNA of the CDR3: TGTGCCAGCAGCCCCTACAGGGGGGTGGACGAGCAGTACTTC. Its translation is CASSPYRGVDEQYF.

This clonotype appeared a few times. This sequence joins TRBV20-1 and TRBJ2-7; maybe TRBD1 (5 bases). The length of the CDR3 is 15 residues. V dropped 0 bases and J dropped 4 bases, with 16 bases sitting between them. Germline V gene sequence: CDR1 DFQATT, CDR2 SNEGSKA (reference sequence). DNA of the CDR3: TGCAGTGCTAGAGATTCCAGGGCAGGACCGTACGAGCAGTACTTC. This encodes CSARDSRAGPYEQYF.